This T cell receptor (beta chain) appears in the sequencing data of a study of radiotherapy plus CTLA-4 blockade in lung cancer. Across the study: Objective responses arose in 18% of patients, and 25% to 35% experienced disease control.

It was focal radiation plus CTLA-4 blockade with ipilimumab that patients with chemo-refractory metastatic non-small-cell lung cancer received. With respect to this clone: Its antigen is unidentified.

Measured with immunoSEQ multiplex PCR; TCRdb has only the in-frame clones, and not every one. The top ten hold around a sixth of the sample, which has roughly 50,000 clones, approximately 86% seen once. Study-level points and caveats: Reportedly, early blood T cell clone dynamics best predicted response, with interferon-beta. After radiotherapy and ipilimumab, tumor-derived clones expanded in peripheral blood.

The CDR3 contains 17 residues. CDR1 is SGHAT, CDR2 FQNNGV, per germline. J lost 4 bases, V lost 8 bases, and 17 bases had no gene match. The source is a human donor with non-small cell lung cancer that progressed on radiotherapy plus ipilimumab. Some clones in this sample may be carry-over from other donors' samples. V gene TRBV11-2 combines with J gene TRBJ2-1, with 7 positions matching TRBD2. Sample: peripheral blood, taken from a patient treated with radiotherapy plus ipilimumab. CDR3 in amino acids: CASSWRSLADQYNEQFF. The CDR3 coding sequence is TGTGCCAGCTCTTGGAGATCCCTAGCGGACCAGTACAATGAGCAGTTCTTC.